The 29 T cell receptor beta chains given below trace back to one sample, sequenced in a study of cytomegalovirus exposure and HLA in healthy donors. The PCR was carried out with 60 Vbeta primers and 13 Jbeta primers. TCRdb's table, derived via immunoSEQ multiplex PCR, lists solely in-frame clones and lacks some. This table has over 150,000 clones, roughly three quarters appearing once. What was sequenced was PBMCs. Receptor source: a woman between 18 and 30 years old in good health and CMV-seronegative.

The table lists this clone with a count of one. The chain uses TRBV6-1 and TRBJ1-6, with 8 nucleotides matching TRBD1. The V gene's germline CDR1 is MNHNS and CDR2 SASEGT. The CDR3 length is 15 residues. Trimming took 2 bases from V and 9 from J; bases not matched to a gene: 6. CDR3: CASSETTGVGSPLHF. Here the CDR3 DNA reads TGTGCCAGCAGTGAAACGACAGGGGTGGGTTCACCCCTCCACTTT.

The chain couples TRBV5-6 to TRBJ1-1; 9 bases are shared with TRBD1. This CDR3 is 15 amino acids long. Losses at the gene ends were 7 bases for V and 4 bases for J; bases not matched to a gene: 11. Per the germline V gene, CDR1 is SGHDT and CDR2 is YYEEEE. The CDR3 protein is CASGPRGDRVTEAFF. DNA of the CDR3: TGTGCCAGCGGTCCGAGGGGGGACAGGGTCACTGAAGCTTTCTTT.

The chain recombines TRBV7-9 with TRBJ2-5; tentatively, D is TRBD1 (5 bases). Germline loops: CDR1 SEHNR, CDR2 FQNEAQ (reference sequence). With 5 bases removed from V and 4 bases from J, the gap between germline ends came to 11 bases. CDR3 length: 13 amino acids. In nucleotides, the CDR3 is TGTGCCAGCAGCCAGGACCAGGGAGAGACCCAGTACTTC. Translating gives CASSQDQGETQYF.

J is TRBJ1-3 and V is TRBV6-1; D not certain. The V gene's germline CDR1 is MNHNS and CDR2 SASEGT. V was shortened by 6 bases and J by 0 bases, with 12 bases between the two germline ends. The CDR3 sequence is 15 residues long. CDR3 in amino acids: CASSENPYSGNTIYF. The CDR3 DNA sequence: TGTGCCAGCAGCGAGAATCCTTACTCTGGAAACACCATATATTTT.

The chain carries TRBV10-3 and TRBJ1-2, with D perhaps matching TRBD1 (6 bases). V was clipped by 0 bases and J by 2 bases, with 13 bases between them. CDR1 is ENHRY and CDR2 is SYGVKD in the germline V gene. The CDR3 extends over 16 amino acids. CDR3 protein: CAISESVWTANYGYTF. The CDR3 nucleotides read TGTGCCATCAGTGAGTCAGTTTGGACAGCAAACTATGGCTACACCTTC.

The chain joins TRBV10-3 to TRBJ2-7, with unresolved D. The length of the CDR3 is 14 residues. Germline values: CDR1 ENHRY, CDR2 SYGVKD. The V end was cut by 1 base, the J end by 5 bases, with 12 bases between. CDR3 amino acids: CAISELQSTDEQYF. CDR3 nucleotides: TGTGCCATCAGTGAGTTACAGAGTACCGACGAGCAGTACTTC.

This clone appeared once. The chain recombines TRBV7-9 with TRBJ2-2; the match to TRBD1 covers 9 bases. The trim removed 5 bases at V and 5 bases at J, leaving 9 bases unmatched. This CDR3 comprises 16 residues. In germline, CDR1 is SEHNR, CDR2 FQNEAQ (reference sequence). The CDR3 DNA reads as TGTGCCAGCAGCCCCAGTCCCGGGACAGGGACCGGGGAGCTGTTTTTT. Its translation: CASSPSPGTGTGELFF.

The chain couples TRBV9 to TRBJ2-5; 8 bases are a match to TRBD1. CDR3 length: 15 residues. Germline V gene data show CDR1 as SGDLS and CDR2 as YYNGEE. V gave up 4 bases and J gave up 1 base; unmatched junction bases: 6. Here the CDR3 reads CASSYTDRGQETQYF. For the CDR3, the DNA is TGTGCCAGCAGCTACACTGACAGGGGCCAAGAGACCCAGTACTTC.

The chain combines TRBV15 with TRBJ1-2; 9 bases fit TRBD1. CDR1 is LNHNV and CDR2 is YYDKDF in the germline V gene (reference sequence). The length of the CDR3 is 14 residues. V shed 3 bases and J 4 bases; nucleotides not matched to a gene: 3. The CDR3 loop reads CATSSPGQGYGYTF. For the CDR3, the DNA is TGTGCCACCAGCAGCCCGGGACAGGGCTATGGCTACACCTTC.

This clone was counted a single time. The chain employs TRBV15 and TRBJ1-4; D remains ambiguous. Germline CDR1 LNHNV, CDR2 YYDKDF (reference sequence). V lost 0 bases to trimming and J lost 10 bases, with 21 bases between them. This CDR3 is 17 amino acids long. The CDR3 protein is CATSRDPPGLKPGKLFF. CDR3 DNA sequence: TGTGCCACCAGCAGAGACCCACCTGGACTTAAACCAGGAAAACTGTTTTTT. Using reference TRBV15 and TRBJ1-4 for the parts outside the CDR3, the full variable domain is DAMVIQNPRYQVTQFGKPVTLSCSQTLNHNVMYWYQQKSSQAPKLLFHYYDKDFNNEADTPDNFQSRRPNTSFCFLDIRSPGLGDTAMYLCATSRDPPGLKPGKLFFGSGTQLSVL.

This rearrangement joins TRBV14 to TRBJ2-5, with 8 bases fitting TRBD2. Trimming at V came to 4 bases and at J to 8 bases, leaving 3 bases not matched to a gene. CDR1 is SGHDN, CDR2 FVKESK, per germline. The length of the CDR3 is 12 residues. DNA for the CDR3: TGTGCCAGCAGCCCGTTAGCGGGAACCCAGTACTTC. The encoded protein is CASSPLAGTQYF.

The genes are TRBV27 and TRBJ2-2; D possibly corresponds to TRBD1 (6 bases). This CDR3 has 15 amino acids. The germline V gene encodes CDR1 MNHEY and CDR2 SMNVEV (reference sequence). Trimming took 4 bases from V and 5 from J, leaving 14 bases between them. The CDR3 loop is CASSSQGYLTGELFF. The CDR3 DNA sequence: TGTGCCAGCAGTTCCCAGGGGTATTTGACCGGGGAGCTGTTTTTT.

J is TRBJ1-1 and V is TRBV20-1; D is unclear. The germline V gene has CDR1 DFQATT and CDR2 SNEGSKA (reference sequence). Trimming took off 4 bases at V and 6 bases at J, with 3 bases between the two ends. This CDR3 comprises 9 residues. CDR3 DNA: TGCAGTGCTATCTCTGAAGCTTTCTTT. Encoded protein: CSAISEAFF.

The chain is built from TRBV6-5 and TRBJ1-2; D is perhaps TRBD1 (5 bases). The V gene lost 0 bases and the J gene lost 7 bases, with 15 bases spanning the gap. CDR3 length equals 15 residues. Germline lookup yields CDR1 MNHEY and CDR2 SVGAGI. The DNA of the CDR3 is TGTGCCAGCAGTTACTCGGCAGGGAGGGAGGGTGGCTACACCTTC. It is translated as CASSYSAGREGGYTF.

This chain uses TRBV6-6 with TRBJ2-5; D is possibly TRBD2 (6 bases). The J call is uncertain, as TRBJ2-7 better fits the DNA end. Germline-derived CDR1 and CDR2 are MNHNY and SVGAGI (reference sequence). The length of the CDR3 is 12 residues. CDR3 DNA: TGTGCCAGCAGCCATACGGGGGACGAGCAGTACTTC. Translation gives CASSHTGDEQYF.

This clone was seen just once. V is TRBV19 and J is TRBJ1-5; D might be TRBD1 (5 bases). Germline CDR1 is LNHDA and CDR2 is SQIVND (reference sequence). The CDR3 has 18 amino acids. V dropped 1 base and J dropped 0 bases, with 16 bases sitting between them. The CDR3 is CASSIGQGRGYSNQPQHF. The CDR3 nucleotides are TGTGCCAGTAGTATAGGCCAGGGTCGTGGGTATAGCAATCAGCCCCAGCATTTT.

The chain uses TRBV19 and TRBJ2-7; TRBD1 aligns across 8 bases. The trim removed 6 bases at V and 2 bases at J, leaving 12 bases unmatched. This CDR3 has 16 residues. CDR1 LNHDA and CDR2 SQIVND come from the germline V gene (reference sequence). The CDR3 protein is CASSSIEGQDTYEQYF. CDR3 coding DNA: TGTGCCAGTAGCTCTATAGAGGGACAGGATACCTACGAGCAGTACTTC.

The V call is TRBV9, the J call TRBJ1-2; 10 nucleotides line up with TRBD1. The CDR3 has 15 residues. Germline V gene lookup returns CDR1 SGDLS and CDR2 YYNGEE. V lost 4 bases to trimming and J lost 4 bases; unmatched junction nucleotides: 7. The CDR3 bases are TGTGCCAGCAGCACTCCGGGACAGGGGCTCTATGGCTACACCTTC. Residues: CASSTPGQGLYGYTF.

The V and J genes are TRBV5-1 and TRBJ2-1; TRBD1 agrees at 7 bases. This CDR3 region has 14 residues. V shed 8 bases, J shed 6 bases, and the junction held 11 bases outside the gene matches. Germline V gene lookup returns CDR1 SGHRS and CDR2 YFSETQ. The CDR3 nucleotides read TGCGCCAGTAAAACAGGGGAATCAAGCAATGAGCAGTTCTTC. This translates into CASKTGESSNEQFF.

The chain couples TRBV18 to TRBJ2-5, with D maybe TRBD2 (6 bases). CDR1 is KGHSH and CDR2 is LQKENI in the germline V gene. Trimming removed 1 base from V and 5 bases from J, with 11 bases in between. CDR3 length: 14 amino acids. The CDR3 region is CASSPRRGMETQYF. CDR3 coding DNA: TGTGCCAGCTCACCACGTCGGGGGATGGAGACCCAGTACTTC.

J is TRBJ2-3 and V is TRBV28; possible D gene TRBD1, 5 bases. V dropped 5 bases and J dropped 2 bases, with 11 bases sitting between them. The V gene's germline CDR1 is MDHEN and CDR2 SYDVKM. The CDR3 covers 14 residues. CDR3: CASSGAVDTDTQYF. Here the CDR3 DNA reads TGTGCCAGCAGTGGGGCCGTCGACACAGATACGCAGTATTTT. Drawing the rest from reference TRBV28 and TRBJ2-3, the complete variable domain is DVKVTQSSRYLVKRTGEKVFLECVQDMDHENMFWYRQDPGLGLRLIYFSYDVKMKEKGDIPEGYSVSREKKERFSLILESASTNQTSMYLCASSGAVDTDTQYFGPGTRLTVL.

The chain employs TRBV5-1 and TRBJ1-1; D remains unclear. The CDR3 is 13 residues long. The germline V gene encodes CDR1 SGHRS and CDR2 YFSETQ. Trimming removed 4 bases at V and 2 bases at J, with 9 bases between. DNA of the CDR3: TGCGCCAGCAGCCCTTACAGCAACACTGAAGCTTTCTTT. This gives the protein CASSPYSNTEAFF.

The CDR3 here is CASSDRLDQPQHF. CDR3 coding DNA: TGTGCCAGCAGTGACAGGCTCGATCAGCCCCAGCATTTT. This chain links TRBV6-1 with TRBJ1-5; D is undetermined. This CDR3 contains 13 residues. CDR1 is MNHNS, CDR2 SASEGT, per germline. Trimming took 3 bases from V and 5 from J, leaving 8 bases between them.

The genes are TRBV5-1 and TRBJ1-6, with 12 bases aligning to TRBD1. CDR1 is SGHRS, CDR2 YFSETQ, per germline. The CDR3 loop spans 16 amino acids. Trimming at V came to 6 bases and at J to 7 bases, leaving 8 bases not matched to a gene. CDR3: CASNAGTGGENSPLHF. CDR3 DNA: TGCGCCAGCAACGCCGGGACAGGGGGCGAAAATTCACCCCTCCACTTT.

The chain couples TRBV7-8 to TRBJ2-5; D possibly corresponds to TRBD1 (6 bases). The CDR3 spans 17 residues. The germline V gene encodes CDR1 SGHVS and CDR2 FQNEAQ. V was clipped by 5 bases and J by 2 bases, with 21 bases between them. Written as DNA, the CDR3 is TGTGCCAGCAGCCCACGACCGAGGGGGACATTTCAAGAGACCCAGTACTTC. Translation gives CASSPRPRGTFQETQYF.

This chain connects TRBV7-3 to TRBJ2-1; 7 nucleotides match TRBD1. Germline V gene sequence: CDR1 SGHTA, CDR2 FQGTGA. V was clipped by 0 bases and J by 1 base; unmatched bases: 6. The CDR3 is 17 residues long. The CDR3 DNA follows: TGTGCCAGCAGCTTAACCCGCGCCAGGGGGTCCTACAATGAGCAGTTCTTC. Amino acid sequence: CASSLTRARGSYNEQFF.

The CDR3 DNA reads TGTGCCAGCAGTGACCGGACAGGGGCCTACGAGCAGTACTTC. It encodes CASSDRTGAYEQYF. The chain has TRBV25-1 and TRBJ2-7; 9 nucleotides match TRBD1. CDR3 length: 14 amino acids. CDR1 and CDR2 from the germline V gene are MGHDK and SYGVNS. The junction had 2 bases not matched to a gene; V was cut back by 3 bases and J by 2 bases.

The chain carries TRBV7-2 and TRBJ2-5; D call uncertain. The V gene's germline CDR1 is SGHTA and CDR2 FQGNSA. There are 13 residues in the CDR3. Trimming removed 1 base at V and 4 bases at J, with 7 bases between. The CDR3 sequence: CASSLDSRETQYF. In nucleotides, the CDR3 is TGTGCCAGCAGCTTAGACTCCCGAGAGACCCAGTACTTC.

V and J are TRBV1 and TRBJ2-6; the table assigns TRBD2, which was not confirmed against the DNA. TRBV1 is a pseudogene. The CDR3 loop spans 22 amino acids. CDR3 loop: CTSSQVMRRRGVVLSGANVLTF. In DNA form, the CDR3 reads TGCACCAGCAGCCAAGTTATGAGGAGGCGGGGGGTAGTTCTCTCTGGGGCCAACGTCCTGACTTTC.